What follows are 20 T cell receptor beta chains derived from one specimen sequenced in a study of beta chain features in type 1 diabetes. The sequenced template was cDNA made from the entire isolated RNA. TCRdb's copy holds only in-frame clones and misses some; the assay was immunoSEQ multiplex PCR. The sample contains almost 350,000 clones, around a fifth of which appear only once. The specimen sequenced was naive CD4+ T cells from blood. These receptors all stem from a woman between 18 and 30 years old in good health.

The rearrangement uses TRBV4-3 and TRBJ2-3; D ambiguous. Germline loops: CDR1 LGHNA, CDR2 YSLEER. V lost 0 bases and J lost 0, with 7 bases in between. The CDR3 sequence is 15 residues long. The CDR3 region has the DNA TGCGCCAGCAGCCAAGAGGCCGTTAGCACAGATACGCAGTATTTT. Translating it yields CASSQEAVSTDTQYF.

The chain has TRBV7-2 and TRBJ2-5; the D gene is possibly TRBD1 (5 bases). Germline CDR1 and CDR2: SGHTA and FQGNSA. Trimming cost V 4 bases and J 4 bases, with 10 bases left between them. This CDR3 comprises 13 residues. The CDR3 DNA sequence: TGTGCCAGCAGCTACCAGGGTCGAGAGACCCAGTACTTC. Its protein is CASSYQGRETQYF.

The gene calls are TRBV7-2 and TRBJ2-4; maybe TRBD1 (5 bases). Germline assignment: CDR1 SGHTA and CDR2 FQGNSA. The V end was cut by 11 bases, the J end by 0 bases, with 11 bases between. This CDR3 is built from 13 residues. CDR3: CASQGTAKNIQYF. CDR3 DNA sequence: TGTGCCTCTCAGGGCACAGCCAAAAACATTCAGTACTTC.

V and J are TRBV7-9 and TRBJ2-2; 8 nucleotides line up with TRBD2. The junction had 4 bases not matched to a gene; V was cut back by 3 bases and J by 7 bases. In germline, CDR1 is SEHNR, CDR2 FQNEAQ (reference sequence). The CDR3 has 14 residues. CDR3: CASSLAGGNGELFF. The CDR3 DNA sequence: TGTGCCAGCAGCTTGGCGGGGGGAAACGGGGAGCTGTTTTTT.

The sample holds a few counts of this clone. The V and J genes are TRBV7-2 and TRBJ2-3, with TRBD2 identical over 8 bases. The CDR3 runs to 15 residues. V was pared by 5 bases and J by 4 bases, with 8 bases of the junction left unmatched. Looked up from germline, CDR1 is SGHTA and CDR2 is FQGNSA. The CDR3 here is CASSPRGAVADTQYF. Written as DNA, the CDR3 is TGTGCCAGCAGCCCGCGGGGGGCCGTCGCAGATACGCAGTATTTT.

This clone was seen a few times. This chain links TRBV27 with TRBJ1-5; D is uncertain. V was pared by 10 bases and J by 3 bases, with 13 bases between. The CDR3 covers 13 residues. Per germline, CDR1 MNHEY and CDR2 SMNVEV (reference sequence). CDR3 protein: CATRARVNQPQHF. CDR3 in DNA: TGTGCCACCCGAGCCCGGGTCAATCAGCCCCAGCATTTT.

The chain is built from TRBV2 and TRBJ2-5, with 11 bases identical to TRBD2. V trimming: 4 bases; J trimming: 8 bases; junction bases outside the gene matches: 12. The CDR3 is 16 amino acids. Per the germline V gene, CDR1 is SNHLY and CDR2 is FYNNEI. The CDR3 DNA reads TGTGCCAGCAGTGGACGCATGACTAGCGGGGCCAAAACCCAGTACTTC. Its protein product is CASSGRMTSGAKTQYF.

This chain links TRBV30 with TRBJ2-2; weak D call: TRBD1 (6 bases). CDR3 length: 14 residues. V was pared by 4 bases and J by 4 bases, with 13 bases between. Germline loops: CDR1 GTSNPN, CDR2 SVGIG (reference sequence). The CDR3 protein is CAWKGHTTTGELFF. The CDR3 DNA sequence: TGTGCCTGGAAGGGACACACCACCACCGGGGAGCTGTTTTTT.

The rearrangement uses TRBV6-1 and TRBJ2-1; D is perhaps TRBD2 (6 bases). V was pared by 6 bases and J by 0 bases, with 12 bases between. Germline loops: CDR1 MNHNS, CDR2 SASEGT. CDR3 length: 15 amino acids. The CDR3 region has the DNA TGTGCCAGCAGCCAGTGGCGGGGCTCCTACAATGAGCAGTTCTTC. Translation gives CASSQWRGSYNEQFF.

In this sample, this clone turned up a few times. V and J are TRBV7-2 and TRBJ2-3; 8 bases agree with TRBD2. V dropped 8 bases and J dropped 0; count of bases not matched to a gene: 10. Germline V gene lookup returns CDR1 SGHTA and CDR2 FQGNSA. The CDR3 is 16 amino acids. Here the CDR3 DNA reads TGTGCCAGCTCATGGAGAAGCGGGGGTAGCACAGATACGCAGTATTTT. Its translation is CASSWRSGGSTDTQYF.

This clone has only a few counts. The V call is TRBV7-8, the J call TRBJ2-3, with TRBD2 matching 12 bases. The CDR3 sequence is 15 residues long. Germline V gene sequence: CDR1 SGHVS, CDR2 FQNEAQ. V lost 2 bases, J lost 4 bases, and 1 base stayed unmatched. The chain's CDR3 is CASSLLAGGADTQYF. The CDR3, as DNA: TGTGCCAGCAGCTTACTAGCGGGAGGGGCAGATACGCAGTATTTT.

Here the CDR3 DNA reads TGTGCCAGCTCACCATCGGGACAGACCGGATCCACTGAAGCTTTCTTT. Translation: CASSPSGQTGSTEAFF. This chain joins TRBV18 and TRBJ1-1; 7 bases align to TRBD1. V was pared by 2 bases and J by 4 bases, with 10 bases of the junction left unmatched. The CDR3 covers 16 residues. CDR1 and CDR2 from the germline V gene are KGHSH and LQKENI. Looking up the rest from reference TRBV18 and TRBJ1-1 gives the full variable domain: NAGVMQNPRHLVRRRGQEARLRCSPMKGHSHVYWYRQLPEEGLKFMVYLQKENIIDESGMPKERFSAEFPKEGPSILRIQQVVRGDSAAYFCASSPSGQTGSTEAFFGQGTRLTVV.

This clone has a handful of counts. The chain links TRBV2 to TRBJ2-2; TRBD2 agrees at 7 bases. This CDR3 comprises 17 residues. The germline gives CDR1 SNHLY, CDR2 FYNNEI. The V and J ends lost 6 bases and 4 bases, in that order; junction bases with no gene match: 14. The CDR3 region is CASRSGRAAGPTGELFF. The CDR3 DNA reads TGTGCCAGCAGGTCGGGGAGGGCAGCGGGACCCACCGGGGAGCTGTTTTTT.

There are a few counts of this clone. The J gene is TRBJ2-7, the V gene TRBV30, with 7 nucleotides matching TRBD2. CDR1 and CDR2 from the germline V gene are GTSNPN and SVGIG (reference sequence). The trim removed 2 bases at V and 0 bases at J, leaving 4 bases unmatched. The CDR3 length is 14 residues. For the CDR3, the DNA is TGTGCCTGGAGTCAGGGCGGGAGCTCCTACGAGCAGTACTTC. Encoded protein: CAWSQGGSSYEQYF. The entire variable domain, with the rest obtained from reference TRBV30 and TRBJ2-7, is as follows: SQTIHQWPATLVQPVGSPLSLECTVEGTSNPNLYWYRQAAGRGLQLLFYSVGIGQISSEVPQNLSASRPQDRQFILSSKKLLLSDSGFYLCAWSQGGSSYEQYFGPGTRLTVT.

This clone was observed a handful of times. The chain links TRBV5-1 to TRBJ2-7; 8 bases line up with TRBD2. The CDR3 is 13 residues long. V was pared by 9 bases and J by 0 bases, with 5 bases of the junction left unmatched. The germline gives CDR1 SGHRS, CDR2 YFSETQ. In DNA, the CDR3 is TGCGCCACCCGGGAGGGAAGCTCCTACGAGCAGTACTTC. Translating gives CATREGSSYEQYF.

The chain links TRBV2 to TRBJ2-1; TRBD2 agrees at 8 bases. Germline-derived CDR1 and CDR2 are SNHLY and FYNNEI. V trimming: 8 bases; J trimming: 5 bases; junction bases outside the gene matches: 11. The CDR3 covers 15 residues. CDR3 region: CASRARSGADNEQFF. Written as DNA, the CDR3 is TGTGCCAGCCGGGCCCGTAGCGGGGCGGACAATGAGCAGTTCTTC.

This clone was counted between two and nine times. The CDR3 coding sequence is TGTGCCAGCAGCTTACGGGTCGGCGCTAGCACAGATACGCAGTATTTT. It codes for CASSLRVGASTDTQYF. The chain joins TRBV11-2 to TRBJ2-3; D is ambiguous. The CDR3 spans 16 residues. V lost 2 bases, J lost 0 bases, and 12 bases lay in between. CDR1 and CDR2 from the germline V gene are SGHAT and FQNNGV. Supplemented by reference TRBV11-2 and TRBJ2-3, the full variable domain reads EAGVAQSPRYKIIEKRQSVAFWCNPISGHATLYWYQQILGQGPKLLIQFQNNGVVDDSQLPKDRFSAERLKGVDSTLKIQPAKLEDSAVYLCASSLRVGASTDTQYFGPGTRLTVL.

This clone was detected only a few times. CDR3: CASSPSGGETQYF. The CDR3 DNA is TGTGCCAGCAGCCCAAGCGGGGGTGAGACCCAGTACTTC. The V gene is TRBV11-2, the J gene TRBJ2-5; 8 bases are shared with TRBD2. Germline loops: CDR1 SGHAT, CDR2 FQNNGV. The CDR3 length is 13 residues. V dropped 5 bases and J dropped 5; count of bases not matched to a gene: 4.

The chain uses TRBV5-6 and TRBJ2-1; the match to TRBD2 covers 7 bases. With 0 bases clipped from V and 4 bases from J, the junction kept 7 bases outside the gene matches. Germline values: CDR1 SGHDT, CDR2 YYEEEE. CDR3 length equals 16 residues. CDR3 sequence (DNA): TGTGCCAGCAGCTTGGGATTCGAGCGGGAATACAATGAGCAGTTCTTC. Amino acids: CASSLGFEREYNEQFF. The variable domain in full, with the rest retrieved from reference TRBV5-6 and TRBJ2-1, is DAGVTQSPTHLIKTRGQQVTLRCSPKSGHDTVSWYQQALGQGPQFIFQYYEEEERQRGNFPDRFSGHQFPNYSSELNVNALLLGDSALYLCASSLGFEREYNEQFFGPGTRLTVL.

This clone was observed a few times. The chain employs TRBV19 and TRBJ2-1, with TRBD2 identical over 8 bases. This CDR3 contains 17 residues. J was trimmed by 0 bases and V by 5 bases; bases with no gene match: 9. Germline lookup yields CDR1 LNHDA and CDR2 SQIVND (reference sequence). The CDR3 bases are TGTGCCAGTAGTCAGGGTAGCGGGGTTAGCTCCTACAATGAGCAGTTCTTC. Translated, it gives CASSQGSGVSSYNEQFF.